The 22 T cell receptor beta chains listed next were all sequenced from one sample in a study of tissue T cells after allogeneic stem cell transplantation. Clones were read by immunoSEQ multiplex PCR, and TCRdb kept only the in-frame ones, dropping some. The sample shows just over 8,500 clones, 40% to 50% of them seen only once. Time point here: mouse harvest day 7 after allogeneic transplant. The graft held 10^6 splenic CD5+ T cells and 10^7 T-cell-depleted bone marrow cells. The sample was skin. These receptors were obtained from a female BALB/c mouse given C57BL/6 T cells with graft-versus-host disease after an allogeneic hematopoietic cell transplant.

With respect to this clone: The listed genes are named as in mouse. Read data end 1 residue before the CDR3 end; the end is taken from the germline J gene. The V and J genes are TRBV5 and TRBJ1-1, with D tentatively TRBD1 (6 bases). V was clipped by 0 bases and J by 4 bases, with 9 bases between them. The germline CDR1 and CDR2 sequences are LGHNA and YNLKQL (reference sequence). This CDR3 has 14 amino acids. The covered CDR3 bases are TGTGCCAGCAGCCAAGATGGGACATCCACAGAAGTCTTC. Its protein is CASSQDGTSTEVF. The CDR3 reads in full as CASSQDGTSTEVFF.

On this clone: Mouse gene names apply. The read halts 1 residue ahead of the CDR3 end, with the missing end drawn from the germline J gene. The chain carries TRBV23 and TRBJ2-4; TRBD1 reflects the table's D call only, with no check against the DNA. This CDR3 contains 15 residues. CDR1 KGHTA and CDR2 FQNQQP come from the germline V gene. The covered CDR3 bases are TGCTCCAGCAGTCAATCCGGGACAGGGGTAGACACCTTGTAC. Amino acid sequence: CSSSQSGTGVDTLY. From start to end, the CDR3 is CSSSQSGTGVDTLYF.

This clone was observed a handful of times. Genes here carry mouse names. Read coverage stops 1 residue before the CDR3 terminus; the germline J gene supplies the remainder. This rearrangement joins TRBV26 to TRBJ2-5, with D unresolved. Germline V lookup: CDR1 KGHPV, CDR2 FQNQEV (reference sequence). The CDR3 has 14 residues. V was pared by 2 bases and J by 3 bases, with 9 bases between. The CDR3 region is CASSLRGRQDTQYF. Partial CDR3 DNA: TGTGCCAGCAGTCTGCGGGGTAGGCAAGACACCCAGTAC.

Comments on this clone: Gene names refer to mouse genes. Coverage ceases 1 residue before the CDR3 finishes, and the germline J gene fills in the end. The V and J genes are TRBV12-2 and TRBJ2-3; 10 nucleotides align to TRBD2. The CDR3 is 15 amino acids. Trimming cost V 1 base and J 3 bases; bases outside gene matches: 3. Looked up from germline, CDR1 is SGHLS and CDR2 is HYDKME. The covered CDR3 bases are TGTGCCAGCTCTCTTCTGGGGGGGCAGGCAGAAACGCTGTAT. Translating gives CASSLLGGQAETLY. The CDR3 reads in full as CASSLLGGQAETLYF.

Details on this clone: All gene names here are mouse names. Read data end 1 residue before the CDR3 end; the end is taken from the germline J gene. This rearrangement joins TRBV26 to TRBJ2-3; D gene ambiguous. The V gene's germline CDR1 is KGHPV and CDR2 FQNQEV (reference sequence). The V gene lost 3 bases and the J gene lost 0 bases, with 7 bases spanning the gap. The CDR3 totals 14 residues. The sequenced part of the CDR3 DNA is TGTGCCAGCAGTCTCACAGCTAGTGCAGAAACGCTGTAT. Protein product: CASSLTASAETLY. The entire CDR3 is CASSLTASAETLYF.

A word on this clone: The listed genes are named as in mouse. From the germline J gene comes the end of the CDR3, since the read stops 1 residue before it. This rearrangement joins TRBV12-2 to TRBJ1-4, with 9 bases lining up with TRBD1. The CDR3 totals 15 residues. V lost 1 base to trimming and J lost 1 base; unmatched junction nucleotides: 0. CDR1 is SGHLS, CDR2 HYDKME, per germline. CDR3 loop: CASSLTGGSNERLFF. CDR3 DNA (partial): TGTGCCAGCTCTCTGACAGGGGGTTCCAACGAAAGATTATTT. The variable domain in full, with the rest retrieved from reference TRBV12-2 and TRBJ1-4, is NSGVVQSPRYIIKGKGERSILKCIPISGHLSVAWYQQTQGQELKFFIQHYDKMERDKGNLPSRFSVQQFDDYHSEMNMSALELEDSAVYFCASSLTGGSNERLFFGHGTKLSVL.

With regard to this clone: All gene names here are mouse names. The sequence runs out 1 residue before the end of the CDR3; the remainder is reconstructed from the germline J gene. This chain joins TRBV3 and TRBJ1-3; D is ambiguous. The V gene lost 0 bases and the J gene lost 0 bases, with 6 bases spanning the gap. CDR1 and CDR2 (germline): SNHLY, FYNGKV (reference sequence). The CDR3 covers 15 residues. CDR3 bases read: TGTGCCAGCAGCTTAGCCCAGAATTCTGGAAATACGCTCTAT. It is translated as CASSLAQNSGNTLY. The complete CDR3 protein is CASSLAQNSGNTLYF.

A few counts support this clone. The gene names given are mouse names. CDR3 amino acids: CASSESAGNTLYF. The DNA read from the CDR3 is TGTGCCAGCAGTGAGAGTGCTGGAAATACGCTCTAT. V is TRBV13-3 and J is TRBJ1-3; D not resolved. Read sequence stops 1 residue before the CDR3 end, and the germline J gene provides the missing end. This CDR3 spans 13 amino acids. The V gene's germline CDR1 is NNHDY and CDR2 SYVADS. Trimming stripped 2 bases from V and 2 bases from J, with 5 bases between. Together with reference TRBV13-3 and TRBJ1-3, the CDR3 gives the full variable domain: EAAVTQSPRSKVAVTGGKVTLSCHQTNNHDYMYWYRQDTGHGLRLIHYSYVADSTEKGDIPDGYKASRPSQENFSLILELASLSQTAVYFCASSESAGNTLYFGEGSRLIVV.

Points on this clone: Its ends do not fully match the called genes, so a read error is possible. Gene names and germline match the mouse. The read halts 1 residue ahead of the CDR3 end, with the missing end drawn from the germline J gene. The genes are TRBV26 and TRBJ1-2; D call uncertain. The CDR3 is made up of 13 amino acids. The V gene's germline CDR1 is KGHPV and CDR2 FQNQEV (reference sequence). The CDR3 region is CAGSLQANSDYTF. The CDR3 DNA, read in part, is TGTGCCGGCAGTCTGCAAGCAAACTCCGACTACACC.

Details on this clone: Mouse gene names and germline throughout. The CDR3 extends 1 residue past the end of the read, so its final part is completed from the germline J gene. V usage is TRBV3 and J usage is TRBJ2-5; 9 bases are shared with TRBD1. Unmatched junction bases numbered 6, after V lost 5 bases and J lost 6 bases. The CDR3 length is 14 residues. Germline CDR1 and CDR2: SNHLY and FYNGKV (reference sequence). The CDR3 DNA, read in part, is TGTGCCAGCAGCCCACAGGGGGCGAGGGACACCCAGTAC. This sequence encodes CASSPQGARDTQY. The CDR3 in full is CASSPQGARDTQYF.

To note about this clone: The listed genes are named as in mouse. Coverage ceases 1 residue before the CDR3 finishes, and the germline J gene fills in the end. The V call is TRBV13-1, the J call TRBJ2-5; 10 bases agree with TRBD2. Germline CDR1 reads NSHNY; CDR2 reads SYGAGN. The CDR3 has 14 residues. J lost 6 bases, V lost 0 bases, and 1 base had no gene match. CDR3 DNA, as far as it was read: TGTGCCAGCAGTGATGGGGACTGGGGCGACACCCAGTAC. Its translation is CASSDGDWGDTQY. In full, the CDR3 reads CASSDGDWGDTQYF.

In the case of this clone: Mouse gene names and germline throughout. The read ends 1 residue early relative to the CDR3; the germline J gene fills the gap. This chain joins TRBV16 and TRBJ1-1; tentatively, D is TRBD1 (5 bases). The CDR3 contains 16 residues. Germline V gives CDR1 SGHSA, CDR2 FRNQAP. Trimming took 4 bases from V and 0 from J, leaving 15 bases between them. The CDR3 sequence is CASSSSFRDPNTEVFF. Incomplete CDR3 DNA: TGTGCAAGCAGCTCCTCCTTCCGGGACCCAAACACAGAAGTCTTC.

On this clone itself: Gene labels here are mouse ones. Read data end 1 residue before the CDR3 end; the end is taken from the germline J gene. This chain connects TRBV1 to TRBJ2-5; D remains ambiguous. Germline V gives CDR1 NSQYPW, CDR2 LRSPGD (reference sequence). The ends were cut back, 0 bases at V and 6 bases at J, with 4 bases in the middle. CDR3 length: 12 amino acids. This chain's CDR3 is CTCSADTDTQYF. The covered CDR3 bases are TGCACCTGCAGTGCAGATACCGACACCCAGTAC.

Turning to this clone: Germline and genes: mouse. The CDR3 end lies 1 residue beyond the end of the read and is filled in from the germline J gene. This chain joins TRBV31 and TRBJ2-7; TRBD2 might be the D (7 bases). The CDR3 totals 14 residues. Germline-derived CDR1 and CDR2 are GKSSPN and SITVG. Trimming took off 0 bases at V and 3 bases at J, with 12 bases between the two ends. CDR3 amino acids: CAWSLVGGLYEQYF. The part of the CDR3 DNA that was read is TGTGCCTGGAGTCTAGTGGGGGGCCTCTATGAACAGTAC.

A word on this clone: Gene names and germline match the mouse. Coverage ceases 1 residue before the CDR3 finishes, and the germline J gene fills in the end. This chain connects TRBV1 to TRBJ2-5; weak D call: TRBD2 (7 bases). The CDR3 extends over 14 amino acids. The V gene lost 3 bases and the J gene lost 5 bases, with 12 bases spanning the gap. Germline V gene lookup returns CDR1 NSQYPW and CDR2 LRSPGD (reference sequence). CDR3 DNA (partial): TGCACCTGCAGTGCTTGGGGGGCGAGAGACACCCAGTAC. Residues: CTCSAWGARDTQY. The whole CDR3 reads CTCSAWGARDTQYF.

This clone was picked up a small number of times. Gene names and germline match the mouse. The read falls 1 residue short of the CDR3 end, and the missing part is taken from the germline J gene. This rearrangement joins TRBV13-2 to TRBJ1-3; 8 nucleotides match TRBD1. V gave up 5 bases and J gave up 0 bases; unmatched junction bases: 1. The CDR3 has 14 residues. The germline V gene has CDR1 NNHNN and CDR2 SYGAGS (reference sequence). CDR3 DNA (partial): TGTGCCAGCGGGACAGGGGATTCTGGAAATACGCTCTAT. This encodes CASGTGDSGNTLY. The entire CDR3 sequence reads CASGTGDSGNTLYF.

As regards this clone: The genes are named according to mouse. The DNA ends 1 residue before the CDR3 does, and the rest of the CDR3 is filled in from the germline J gene. J is TRBJ1-1 and V is TRBV29; D gene unclear. The CDR3 runs to 14 residues. The germline V gene has CDR1 MSHET and CDR2 SYDVDS. V was clipped by 0 bases and J by 4 bases, with 9 bases between them. CDR3 DNA, as far as it was read: TGTGCTAGCAGTTTATCGCTCGGTTTCACAGAAGTCTTC. Translating it yields CASSLSLGFTEVF. The full CDR3 is CASSLSLGFTEVFF.

Comment on this clone: Gene and germline names: mouse. The read ends 1 residue early relative to the CDR3; the germline J gene fills the gap. This chain connects TRBV16 to TRBJ2-1, with 10 positions matching TRBD2. Germline loops: CDR1 SGHSA, CDR2 FRNQAP. V lost 4 bases and J lost 3; bases outside the gene matches: 3. There are 15 residues in the CDR3. This CDR3 reads CASSSLGGRYAEQFF. CDR3 bases read: TGTGCAAGCAGCTCCCTGGGGGGGCGCTATGCTGAGCAGTTC.

Of note for this clone: Gene names and germline match the mouse. The read falls 1 residue short of the CDR3 end, and the missing part is taken from the germline J gene. This sequence joins TRBV12-2 and TRBJ2-5, with D hard to call. In germline, CDR1 is SGHLS, CDR2 HYDKME. V was clipped by 2 bases and J by 0 bases, with 8 bases between them. The CDR3 loop spans 14 amino acids. The CDR3 sequence is CASSPGVNQDTQYF. CDR3 DNA (partial): TGTGCCAGCTCTCCTGGAGTTAACCAAGACACCCAGTAC.

This clone was counted only a few times. These gene names are mouse names. The read ends 1 residue before the CDR3 terminus; that terminus is restored from the germline J gene. The rearrangement uses TRBV19 and TRBJ1-1; 10 bases match TRBD1. The CDR3 sequence is 14 residues long. The germline gives CDR1 FNHDT, CDR2 SITEND (reference sequence). Trimming removed 4 bases from V and 4 bases from J; junction bases left unmatched: 4. CDR3 DNA (partial): TGTGCCAGCAGTCTCGGGGACAGGGGCACAGAAGTCTTC. Translated, it gives CASSLGDRGTEVF. The whole CDR3 is CASSLGDRGTEVFF.

A note on this clone: Mouse gene names and germline throughout. The read stops 1 residue short of the end of the CDR3; the missing end is completed from the germline J gene. The V and J genes are TRBV3 and TRBJ1-2; D gene ambiguous. This CDR3 comprises 11 residues. Trimming left V 6 bases short and J 0 bases short, with 2 bases between. The germline V gene encodes CDR1 SNHLY and CDR2 FYNGKV (reference sequence). CDR3 bases read: TGTGCCAGCAGAGCAAACTCCGACTACACC. Its protein product is CASRANSDYT. In full, the CDR3 reads CASRANSDYTF.

This clone was seen a single time. Germline and genes here are mouse. Read sequence stops 1 residue before the CDR3 end, and the germline J gene provides the missing end. The gene calls are TRBV26 and TRBJ1-1, with TRBD1 matching 7 bases. The ends lost 6 bases at V and 1 base at J; junction bases unmatched: 5. Germline CDR1 KGHPV, CDR2 FQNQEV (reference sequence). CDR3 length: 14 residues. The CDR3 here is CASSARQGNTEVFF. The part of the CDR3 DNA that was read is TGTGCCAGCAGCGCTCGACAGGGGAACACAGAAGTCTTC.